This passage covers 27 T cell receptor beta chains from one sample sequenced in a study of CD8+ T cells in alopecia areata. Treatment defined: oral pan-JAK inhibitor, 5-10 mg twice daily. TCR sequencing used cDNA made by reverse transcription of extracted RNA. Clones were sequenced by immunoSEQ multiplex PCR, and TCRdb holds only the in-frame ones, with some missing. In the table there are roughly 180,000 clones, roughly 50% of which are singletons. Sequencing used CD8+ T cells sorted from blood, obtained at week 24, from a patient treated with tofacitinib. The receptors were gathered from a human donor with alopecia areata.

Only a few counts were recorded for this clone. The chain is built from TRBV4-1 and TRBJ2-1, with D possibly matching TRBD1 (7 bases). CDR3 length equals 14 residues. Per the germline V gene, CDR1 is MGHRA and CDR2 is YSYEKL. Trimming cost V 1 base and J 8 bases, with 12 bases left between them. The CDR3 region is CASSQGQGGDEQFF. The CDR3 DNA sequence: TGCGCCAGCAGCCAAGGCCAGGGGGGCGATGAGCAGTTCTTC.

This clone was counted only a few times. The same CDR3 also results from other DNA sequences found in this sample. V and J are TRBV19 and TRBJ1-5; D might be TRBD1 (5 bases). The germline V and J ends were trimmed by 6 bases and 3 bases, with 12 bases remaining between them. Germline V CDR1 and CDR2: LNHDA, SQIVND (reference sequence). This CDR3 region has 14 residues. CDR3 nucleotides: TGTGCCAGTAGCCACCGGGACTACAATCAGCCCCAGCATTTT. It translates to CASSHRDYNQPQHF.

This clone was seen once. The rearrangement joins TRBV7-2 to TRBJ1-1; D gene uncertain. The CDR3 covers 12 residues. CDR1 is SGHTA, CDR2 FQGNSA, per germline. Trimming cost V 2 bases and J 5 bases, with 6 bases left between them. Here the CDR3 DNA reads TGTGCCAGCAGCTTAAGCATAACTGAAGCTTTCTTT. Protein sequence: CASSLSITEAFF.

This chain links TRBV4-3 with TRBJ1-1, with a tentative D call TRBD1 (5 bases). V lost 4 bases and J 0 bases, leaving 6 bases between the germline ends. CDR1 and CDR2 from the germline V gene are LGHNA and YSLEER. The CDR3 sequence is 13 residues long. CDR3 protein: CASSPRVNTEAFF. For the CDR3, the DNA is TGCGCCAGCAGCCCCAGGGTGAACACTGAAGCTTTCTTT.

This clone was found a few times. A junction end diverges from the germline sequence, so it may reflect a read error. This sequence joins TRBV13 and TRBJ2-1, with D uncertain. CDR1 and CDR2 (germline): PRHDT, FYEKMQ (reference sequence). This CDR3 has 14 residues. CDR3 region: CASSLGSGNNEQFF. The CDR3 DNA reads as TGTGCCAGCAGCCTAGGGTCAGGTAACAATGAGCAGTTCTTC.

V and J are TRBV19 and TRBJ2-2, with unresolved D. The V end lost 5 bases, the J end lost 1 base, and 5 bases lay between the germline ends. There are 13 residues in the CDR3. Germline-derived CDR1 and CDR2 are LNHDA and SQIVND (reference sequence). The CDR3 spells CASSWMNTGELFF. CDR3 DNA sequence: TGTGCCAGTAGTTGGATGAACACCGGGGAGCTGTTTTTT.

The CDR3 loop is CATYPTPNTEAFF. The CDR3 nucleotides are TGTGCCACTTACCCGACACCGAACACTGAAGCTTTCTTT. This chain links TRBV19 with TRBJ1-1; D not certain. The germline V gene encodes CDR1 LNHDA and CDR2 SQIVND (reference sequence). The CDR3 runs 13 residues. Trimming removed 10 bases at V and 1 base at J, with 13 bases between.

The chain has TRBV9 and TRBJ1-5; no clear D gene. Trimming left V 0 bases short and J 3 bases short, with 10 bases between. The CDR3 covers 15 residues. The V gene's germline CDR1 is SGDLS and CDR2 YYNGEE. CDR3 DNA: TGTGCCAGCAGCGTAGGAGGTCGGAACAATCAGCCCCAGCATTTT. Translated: CASSVGGRNNQPQHF.

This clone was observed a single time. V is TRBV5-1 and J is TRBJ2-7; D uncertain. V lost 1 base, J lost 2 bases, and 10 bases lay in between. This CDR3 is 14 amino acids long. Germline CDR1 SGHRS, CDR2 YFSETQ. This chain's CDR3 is CASSLLYKTYEQYF. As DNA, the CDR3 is TGCGCCAGCAGCTTGTTGTACAAAACCTACGAGCAGTACTTC.

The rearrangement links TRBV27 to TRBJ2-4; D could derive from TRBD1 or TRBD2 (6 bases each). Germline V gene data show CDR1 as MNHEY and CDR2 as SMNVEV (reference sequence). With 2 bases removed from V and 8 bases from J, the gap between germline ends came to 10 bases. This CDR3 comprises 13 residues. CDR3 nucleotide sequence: TGTGCCAGCAGTTTAGGGGGGCGCGACATTCAGTACTTC. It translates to CASSLGGRDIQYF.

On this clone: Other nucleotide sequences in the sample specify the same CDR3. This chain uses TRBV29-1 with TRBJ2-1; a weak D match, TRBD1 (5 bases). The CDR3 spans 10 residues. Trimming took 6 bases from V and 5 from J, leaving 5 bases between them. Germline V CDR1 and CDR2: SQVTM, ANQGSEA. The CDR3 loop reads CSVTDNEQFF. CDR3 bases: TGCAGCGTGACAGACAATGAGCAGTTCTTC.

This CDR3 is CASSLVWGDYGYTF. The CDR3 DNA sequence: TGTGCCAGCAGTTTAGTCTGGGGTGACTATGGCTACACCTTC. The chain is built from TRBV27 and TRBJ1-2, with D uncertain. The CDR3 covers 14 residues. Germline V gene data show CDR1 as MNHEY and CDR2 as SMNVEV (reference sequence). V dropped 2 bases and J dropped 3 bases, with 10 bases sitting between them.

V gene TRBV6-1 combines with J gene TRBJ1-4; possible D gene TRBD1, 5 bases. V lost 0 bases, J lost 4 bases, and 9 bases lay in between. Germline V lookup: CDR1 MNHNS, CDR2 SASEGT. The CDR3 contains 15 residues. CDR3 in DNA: TGTGCCAGCAGTGAAGCGCTTCAGGGTAATGAAAAACTGTTTTTT. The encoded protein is CASSEALQGNEKLFF.

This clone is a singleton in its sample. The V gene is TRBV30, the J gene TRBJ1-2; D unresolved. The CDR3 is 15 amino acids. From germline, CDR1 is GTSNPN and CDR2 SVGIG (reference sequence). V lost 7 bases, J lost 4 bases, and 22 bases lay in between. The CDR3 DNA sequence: TGTGCCTCCTACTGGACGACTGAGCGATCCTATGGCTACACCTTC. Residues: CASYWTTERSYGYTF.

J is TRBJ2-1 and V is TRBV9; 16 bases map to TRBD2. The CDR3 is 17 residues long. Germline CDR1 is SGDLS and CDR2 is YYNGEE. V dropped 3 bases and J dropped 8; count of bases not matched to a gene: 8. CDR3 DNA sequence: TGTGCCAGCAGCGCCGGGACTAGCGGGGGGGCCATTTATGAGCAGTTCTTC. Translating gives CASSAGTSGGAIYEQFF.

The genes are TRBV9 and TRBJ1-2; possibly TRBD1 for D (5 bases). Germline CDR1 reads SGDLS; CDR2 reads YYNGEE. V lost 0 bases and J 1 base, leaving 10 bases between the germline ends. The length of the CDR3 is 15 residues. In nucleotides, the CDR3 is TGTGCCAGCAGCGTAGAGGCAGGGAGTAACTATGGCTACACCTTC. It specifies CASSVEAGSNYGYTF.

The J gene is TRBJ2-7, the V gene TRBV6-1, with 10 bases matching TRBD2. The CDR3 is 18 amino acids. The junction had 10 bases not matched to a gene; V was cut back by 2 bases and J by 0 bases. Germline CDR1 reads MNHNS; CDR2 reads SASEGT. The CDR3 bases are TGTGCCAGCAGTGAAAGGGCTAGCGGGGGCCGCAACTCCTACGAGCAGTACTTC. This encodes CASSERASGGRNSYEQYF.

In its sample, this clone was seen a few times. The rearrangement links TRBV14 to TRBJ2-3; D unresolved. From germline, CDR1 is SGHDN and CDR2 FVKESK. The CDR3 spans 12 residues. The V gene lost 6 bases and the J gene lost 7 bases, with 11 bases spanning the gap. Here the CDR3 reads CASSLDPYTQYF. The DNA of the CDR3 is TGTGCCAGCAGTCTGGACCCCTATACGCAGTATTTT.

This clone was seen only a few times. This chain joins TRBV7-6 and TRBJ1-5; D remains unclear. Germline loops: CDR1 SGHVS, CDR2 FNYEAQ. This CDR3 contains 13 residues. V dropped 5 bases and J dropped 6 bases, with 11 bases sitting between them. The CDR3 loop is CASSLGEGQPQHF. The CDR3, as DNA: TGTGCCAGCAGCCTCGGGGAGGGTCAGCCCCAGCATTTT.

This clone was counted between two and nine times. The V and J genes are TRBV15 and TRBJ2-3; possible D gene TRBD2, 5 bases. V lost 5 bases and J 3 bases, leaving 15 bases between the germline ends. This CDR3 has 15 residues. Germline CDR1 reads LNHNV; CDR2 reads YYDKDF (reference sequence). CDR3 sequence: CATSPGEGPTDTQYF. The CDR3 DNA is TGTGCCACCAGCCCCGGAGAGGGTCCGACAGATACGCAGTATTTT.

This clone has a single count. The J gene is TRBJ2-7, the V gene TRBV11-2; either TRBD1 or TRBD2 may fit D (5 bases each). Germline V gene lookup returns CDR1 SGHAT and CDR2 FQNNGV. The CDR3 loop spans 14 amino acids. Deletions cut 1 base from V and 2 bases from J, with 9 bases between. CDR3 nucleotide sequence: TGTGCCAGCAGCTTAGGGGACGGACCCTACGAGCAGTACTTC. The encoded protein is CASSLGDGPYEQYF.

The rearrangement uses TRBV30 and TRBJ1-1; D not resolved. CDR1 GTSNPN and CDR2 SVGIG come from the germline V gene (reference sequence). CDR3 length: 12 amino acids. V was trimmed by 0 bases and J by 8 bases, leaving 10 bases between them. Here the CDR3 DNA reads TGTGCCTGGAGTGTGACACCGATGGAAGCTTTCTTT. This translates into CAWSVTPMEAFF. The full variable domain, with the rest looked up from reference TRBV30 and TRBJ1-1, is SQTIHQWPATLVQPVGSPLSLECTVEGTSNPNLYWYRQAAGRGLQLLFYSVGIGQISSEVPQNLSASRPQDRQFILSSKKLLLSDSGFYLCAWSVTPMEAFFGQGTRLTVV.

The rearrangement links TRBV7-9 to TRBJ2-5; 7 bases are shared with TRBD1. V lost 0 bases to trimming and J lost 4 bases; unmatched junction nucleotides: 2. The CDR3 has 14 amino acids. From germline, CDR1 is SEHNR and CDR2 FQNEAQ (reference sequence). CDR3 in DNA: TGTGCCAGCAGCTTAGCGACAGGGATAGAGACCCAGTACTTC. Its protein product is CASSLATGIETQYF.

CDR3 sequence reads: CACENRGAGAFF. CDR3 in DNA: TGTGCCTGTGAGAACAGGGGGGCCGGAGCTTTCTTT. The chain is built from TRBV30 and TRBJ1-1; 8 nucleotides line up with TRBD1. The CDR3 covers 12 residues. V was clipped by 6 bases and J by 10 bases; unmatched bases: 10. The germline V gene encodes CDR1 GTSNPN and CDR2 SVGIG (reference sequence).

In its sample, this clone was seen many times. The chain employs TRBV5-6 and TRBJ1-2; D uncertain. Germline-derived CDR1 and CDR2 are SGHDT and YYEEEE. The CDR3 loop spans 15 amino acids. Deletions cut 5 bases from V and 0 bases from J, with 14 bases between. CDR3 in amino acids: CASRVGRKANYGYTF. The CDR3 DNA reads TGTGCCAGCAGAGTGGGAAGGAAAGCTAACTATGGCTACACCTTC.

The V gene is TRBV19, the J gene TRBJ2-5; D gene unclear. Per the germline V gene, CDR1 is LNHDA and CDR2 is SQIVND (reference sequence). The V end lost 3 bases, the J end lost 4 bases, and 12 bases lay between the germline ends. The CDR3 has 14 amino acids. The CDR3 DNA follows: TGTGCCAGTAGTATTTCGTCGACGGCAGAGACCCAGTACTTC. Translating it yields CASSISSTAETQYF.

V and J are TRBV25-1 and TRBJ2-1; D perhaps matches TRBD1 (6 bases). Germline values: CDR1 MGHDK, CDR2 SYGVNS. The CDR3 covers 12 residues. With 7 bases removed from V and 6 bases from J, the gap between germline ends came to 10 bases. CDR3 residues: CASIGGSNEQFF. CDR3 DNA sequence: TGTGCCAGCATAGGGGGATCCAATGAGCAGTTCTTC.